The clone carrying this T cell receptor beta chain showed up just a few times. What it recognizes is unknown. This sample is part of a study of T-cell memory formation after mild COVID-19. The study's findings and limits: Contracting CD4+ clones sat mainly in CM and EM; CD8+ in EMRA. Memory from before infection featured some responding clones, which suggests cross-reactive memory joined.

Germline CDR1 is LNHNV and CDR2 is YYDKDF (reference sequence). The length of the CDR3 is 13 residues. V was pared by 8 bases and J by 3 bases, with 3 bases of the junction left unmatched. Sample barcodes and UMIs were carried by the TCR alpha and TCR beta cDNA libraries that 5'RACE generated with constant-segment primers. From the 5' RACE reads, TCRdb called clonotypes with MiXCR, one entry per CDR3 protein. The data contain approximately 500,000 distinct CDR3 sequences, about 23% of them singletons. The rearrangement joins TRBV15 to TRBJ2-2, with TRBD1 matching over 7 bases. Sequencing input: PBMCs or a T cell subset sorted from them (not recorded which). This clonotype was obtained from an adult woman who had mild COVID-19 (a few samples of this study predate the infection). Cell type and time point are not known. In DNA, the CDR3 is TGTGCCACCCCGGGACAGTACACCGGGGAGCTGTTTTTT. This encodes CATPGQYTGELFF.